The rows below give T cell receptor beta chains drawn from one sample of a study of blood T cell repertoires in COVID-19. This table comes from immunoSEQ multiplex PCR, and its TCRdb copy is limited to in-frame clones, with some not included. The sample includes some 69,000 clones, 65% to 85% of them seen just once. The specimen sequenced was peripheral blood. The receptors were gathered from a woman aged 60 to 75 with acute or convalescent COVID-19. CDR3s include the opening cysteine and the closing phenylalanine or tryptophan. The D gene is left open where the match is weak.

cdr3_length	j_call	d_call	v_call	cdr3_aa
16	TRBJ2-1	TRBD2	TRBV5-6	CASSLRLAGGHNEQFF
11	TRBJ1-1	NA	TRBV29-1	CSSGQNTEAFF
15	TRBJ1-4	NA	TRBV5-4	CASSLEGSRNGKLFF
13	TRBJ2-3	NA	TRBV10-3	CAIGVRAADTQYF
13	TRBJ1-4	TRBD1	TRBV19	CASGDSLLRKLFF
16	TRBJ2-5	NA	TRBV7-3	CASSSSGSSRQETQYF
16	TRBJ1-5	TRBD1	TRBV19	CASSTGTGGRNQPQHF
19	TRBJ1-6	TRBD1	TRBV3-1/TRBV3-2	CASSPSRTGVLSYNSPLHF
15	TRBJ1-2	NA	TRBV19	CASSSAGGRRYGYTF
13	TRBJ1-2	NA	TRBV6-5	CASSFPEGLGYTF
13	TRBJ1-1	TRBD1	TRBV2	CASSPDRVREAFF
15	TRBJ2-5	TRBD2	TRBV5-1	CASSLQTSGRETQYF
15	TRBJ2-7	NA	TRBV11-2	CASSLDQGHSYEQYF